These 27 T cell receptor beta chains were all obtained from the same sample, sequenced in a study of T cell responses to AZD1222 COVID-19 vaccine. Profiled with immunoSEQ multiplex PCR; TCRdb holds only in-frame clones, not every one. The sample has some 100,000 clones; approximately 89% are singletons. The sample consisted of peripheral blood, taken on day 0 of AZD1222 vaccination. Receptor source: an adult in good health.

The chain carries TRBV3-1 (or the pseudogene TRBV3-2) and TRBJ2-7; perhaps D is TRBD1 or TRBD2 (6 bases each). V shed 1 base and J shed 2 bases, with 15 bases lying between them. The germline V gene has CDR1 LGHDT and CDR2 YNNKEL (reference sequence). The CDR3 runs to 16 residues. CDR3 sequence reads: CASSQVSRGAPYEQYF. CDR3 DNA sequence: TGTGCCAGCAGCCAAGTCTCGAGGGGGGCCCCCTACGAGCAGTACTTC.

This chain uses TRBV4-3 with TRBJ1-4; TRBD1 aligns across 7 bases. The trim removed 1 base at V and 6 bases at J, leaving 8 bases unmatched. CDR1 and CDR2 from the germline V gene are LGHNA and YSLEER. This CDR3 is built from 16 residues. This CDR3 is CASSQVRGGGDEKLFF. CDR3 nucleotides: TGCGCCAGCAGCCAAGTCAGGGGGGGCGGGGATGAAAAACTGTTTTTT.

The CDR3 coding sequence is TGTGCCAGCAGCTTCCAGGGCGGCTATGGCTACACCTTC. Translated: CASSFQGGYGYTF. The rearrangement links TRBV7-9 to TRBJ1-2; tentative D call: TRBD1 (5 bases). The V end lost 3 bases, the J end lost 4 bases, and 9 bases lay between the germline ends. The germline CDR1 and CDR2 sequences are SEHNR and FQNEAQ (reference sequence). The CDR3 covers 13 residues.

This chain links TRBV20-1 with TRBJ2-7, with D possibly being TRBD1 (6 bases). Trimming cost V 3 bases and J 1 base, with 10 bases left between them. The V gene's germline CDR1 is DFQATT and CDR2 SNEGSKA (reference sequence). This CDR3 spans 13 amino acids. The CDR3 coding sequence is TGCAGTGCTAGTGTAGGGGGTTCCTACGAGCAGTACTTC. Translation gives CSASVGGSYEQYF.

This chain connects TRBV4-1 to TRBJ1-6; 9 bases agree with TRBD1. V shed 4 bases and J 9 bases; nucleotides not matched to a gene: 4. Germline V lookup: CDR1 MGHRA, CDR2 YSYEKL. The CDR3 consists of 14 residues. The CDR3 nucleotides are TGCGCCAGCAGCCCGGACAGGGGAGTTTCACCCCTCCACTTT. Encoded protein: CASSPDRGVSPLHF.

This rearrangement joins TRBV29-1 to TRBJ2-6; D tentatively fits TRBD1 or TRBD2 (6 bases each). Germline-derived CDR1 and CDR2 are SQVTM and ANQGSEA. V was pared by 4 bases and J by 2 bases, with 9 bases between. CDR3 size: 14 residues. CDR3 loop: CSVVGGTGANVLTF. CDR3 coding DNA: TGCAGCGTTGTCGGGGGCACTGGGGCCAACGTCCTGACTTTC.

This clone appeared a single time. The CDR3 bases are TGTGCCAGCAGTTTAGGGTCTGAAGCTTTCTTT. Translation gives CASSLGSEAFF. This chain links TRBV28 with TRBJ1-1, with unresolved D. The germline CDR1 and CDR2 sequences are MDHEN and SYDVKM. This CDR3 has 11 amino acids. V was pared by 2 bases and J by 6 bases, with 4 bases between.

Note on this clone: At one of its ends the junction is not consistent with the germline gene, which may arise from a read error. The chain links TRBV6-2 or TRBV6-3 to TRBJ2-7, with D unclear. The CDR3 contains 11 residues. CDR1 and CDR2 from the germline V gene are MNHEY and SVGEGT. The CDR3 DNA sequence: TGTGCCAGCAGTTACTCCAACGAGCAGTACTTC. Translating it yields CASSYSNEQYF.

The V and J genes are TRBV4-1 and TRBJ1-2; D remains ambiguous. CDR1 and CDR2 (germline): MGHRA, YSYEKL. V gave up 0 bases and J gave up 4 bases, with 12 bases separating them. This CDR3 is 15 amino acids long. CDR3 DNA: TGCGCCAGCAGCCAAGAAAATCCGATTTTCTATGGCTACACCTTC. This translates into CASSQENPIFYGYTF.

The chain recombines TRBV30 with TRBJ1-2; D unclear. Trimming cost V 4 bases and J 8 bases, with 11 bases left between them. This CDR3 has 11 residues. Per the germline V gene, CDR1 is GTSNPN and CDR2 is SVGIG (reference sequence). The CDR3 DNA reads TGTGCCTGGACCAGGTTGTACGGCTACACCTTC. It yields the protein CAWTRLYGYTF.

This sequence joins TRBV7-9 and TRBJ2-2; 12 nucleotides agree with TRBD2. The CDR3 spans 15 residues. Germline V gene sequence: CDR1 SEHNR, CDR2 FQNEAQ (reference sequence). V shed 7 bases and J 7 bases; nucleotides not matched to a gene: 7. CDR3 protein: CASNRLAGAIGELFF. CDR3 in DNA: TGTGCCAGCAATAGACTAGCGGGGGCGATCGGGGAGCTGTTTTTT.

This clone was recorded only once. This chain uses TRBV7-2 with TRBJ1-3; no clear D. Germline V gene lookup returns CDR1 SGHTA and CDR2 FQGNSA. Trimming removed 2 bases from V and 2 bases from J, with 16 bases in between. This CDR3 region has 17 residues. The chain's CDR3 is CASSLYNRDLAGNTIYF. The CDR3 DNA follows: TGTGCCAGCAGCTTATATAACCGGGATTTAGCTGGAAACACCATATATTTT.

This clone has a handful of counts. V gene TRBV6-2 or TRBV6-3 combines with J gene TRBJ2-2, with D unclear. Germline values: CDR1 MNHEY, CDR2 SVGEGT. The V gene lost 2 bases and the J gene lost 1 base, with 11 bases spanning the gap. The CDR3 consists of 16 residues. This CDR3 reads CASSYRGGRNTGELFF. The CDR3 DNA sequence: TGTGCCAGCAGTTACCGCGGCGGCAGGAACACCGGGGAGCTGTTTTTT.

The chain joins TRBV10-3 to TRBJ2-1; perhaps D is TRBD1 or TRBD2 (5 bases each). This CDR3 has 12 amino acids. V lost 4 bases, J lost 7 bases, and 8 bases lay in between. Looked up from germline, CDR1 is ENHRY and CDR2 is SYGVKD. For the CDR3, the DNA is TGTGCCATCAGTGGTTGGGGGAATGAGCAGTTCTTC. It specifies CAISGWGNEQFF.

The V gene is TRBV19, the J gene TRBJ2-1; 7 nucleotides align to TRBD1. After removal of 4 bases from V and 3 bases from J, the junction contained 9 bases not matched to a gene. CDR3 size: 16 residues. Germline values: CDR1 LNHDA, CDR2 SQIVND (reference sequence). The CDR3 sequence is CASSRTSGTVYNEQFF. The DNA of the CDR3 is TGTGCCAGTAGTAGAACCTCCGGGACAGTCTACAATGAGCAGTTCTTC.

The chain links TRBV3-1 (or the pseudogene TRBV3-2) to TRBJ2-1; 11 bases agree with TRBD2. Trimming at V came to 4 bases and at J to 5 bases, leaving 4 bases not matched to a gene. The germline CDR1 and CDR2 sequences are LGHDT and YNNKEL (reference sequence). The CDR3 is 15 amino acids. The CDR3 region has the DNA TGTGCCAGCAGCCCTAGCGGGGGGCCCCACAATGAGCAGTTCTTC. It codes for CASSPSGGPHNEQFF.

The gene calls are TRBV7-8 and TRBJ1-6; D is perhaps TRBD1 (5 bases). The CDR3 runs to 14 residues. Germline V gives CDR1 SGHVS, CDR2 FQNEAQ. V lost 8 bases to trimming and J lost 7 bases, with 15 bases between them. CDR3 loop: CASASGGGNSPLHF. The CDR3 coding sequence is TGTGCCAGCGCGAGCGGGGGTGGGAATTCACCCCTCCACTTT.

The CDR3 sequence is CASTRRQGDTEAFF. The CDR3 DNA is TGTGCCAGCACGCGTAGACAGGGAGACACTGAAGCTTTCTTT. The chain combines TRBV2 with TRBJ1-1; 7 bases fit TRBD1. The CDR3 is made up of 14 amino acids. Germline loops: CDR1 SNHLY, CDR2 FYNNEI. The trim removed 7 bases at V and 3 bases at J, leaving 8 bases unmatched.

This clone was seen a handful of times. The chain links TRBV21-1 to TRBJ1-1; TRBD1 is taken as the D call from the table, unchecked against the DNA. TRBV21-1 is noted as a pseudogene. CDR3 size: 18 residues. DNA for the CDR3: TGTGCCAGCACCTTTCCCCAGGGACAGGGGGCTTGGGACACTGAAGCTTTCTTT. Translation: CASTFPQGQGAWDTEAFF.

This chain connects TRBV5-6 to TRBJ2-7, with TRBD2 matching over 8 bases. The J segment lost 1 base and the V segment lost 5 bases, leaving 11 bases of the junction unmatched. This CDR3 is built from 16 residues. Germline values: CDR1 SGHDT, CDR2 YYEEEE. The CDR3 DNA sequence: TGTGCCAGCAGGCCTGGGTGGGCTAGCGGGTCCTACGAGCAGTACTTC. This encodes CASRPGWASGSYEQYF.

This clone was found once. CDR3 bases: TGTGCCAGCAGGGGGACAGATACGCAGTATTTT. This encodes CASRGTDTQYF. This chain joins TRBV6-5 and TRBJ2-3; D not certain. Trimming took off 6 bases at V and 3 bases at J, with 4 bases between the two ends. Germline assignment: CDR1 MNHEY and CDR2 SVGAGI. The CDR3 runs to 11 residues.

In DNA, the CDR3 is TGTGCCACCAGCAGAGTTGGGACAGGGACCTACGAGCAGTACTTC. It encodes CATSRVGTGTYEQYF. This chain joins TRBV15 and TRBJ2-7; 9 nucleotides align to TRBD1. CDR1 is LNHNV, CDR2 YYDKDF, per germline (reference sequence). V shed 1 base and J 2 bases; nucleotides not matched to a gene: 3. The CDR3 has 15 amino acids.

The rearrangement links TRBV5-1 to TRBJ2-3; no clear D gene. CDR3 length: 15 residues. The V gene's germline CDR1 is SGHRS and CDR2 YFSETQ. V was clipped by 3 bases and J by 3 bases, with 14 bases between them. For the CDR3, the DNA is TGCGCCAGCAGCTCCGGTGGGGTTTGGACAGATACGCAGTATTTT. This gives the protein CASSSGGVWTDTQYF.

The V gene is TRBV6-5, the J gene TRBJ2-7; D not resolved. There are 12 residues in the CDR3. From germline, CDR1 is MNHEY and CDR2 SVGAGI. V was shortened by 2 bases and J by 3 bases, with 5 bases between the two germline ends. CDR3 bases: TGTGCCAGCAGTTACCAGCTCTACGAGCAGTACTTC. Translating gives CASSYQLYEQYF.

In its sample, this clone was seen once. J is TRBJ1-5 and V is TRBV12-5; 10 bases line up with TRBD1. The CDR3 sequence is 14 residues long. The V segment lost 7 bases and the J segment 4 bases; nucleotides outside the gene matches: 4. CDR1 and CDR2 (germline): LGHNT, FRNRAP. CDR3 sequence reads: CASAPGQGNQPQHF. The CDR3 nucleotides read TGTGCTAGTGCCCCGGGACAGGGGAATCAGCCCCAGCATTTT.

The gene calls are TRBV4-3 and TRBJ1-2; 7 nucleotides match TRBD1. Trimming removed 0 bases from V and 4 bases from J; junction bases left unmatched: 5. CDR1 and CDR2 from the germline V gene are LGHNA and YSLEER. This CDR3 contains 15 residues. The CDR3 protein is CASSQDRGSGYGYTF. As DNA, the CDR3 is TGCGCCAGCAGCCAAGACAGGGGGTCGGGCTATGGCTACACCTTC.

V gene TRBV24-1 combines with J gene TRBJ2-5; 12 bases agree with TRBD2. V lost 4 bases and J lost 7; bases outside the gene matches: 15. Germline-derived CDR1 and CDR2 are KGHDR and SFDVKD. The length of the CDR3 is 18 residues. CDR3 in DNA: TGTGCCACCAGTGACCCTGAGACTAGCGGGGGTAAGAGTGGGACCCAGTACTTC. This gives the protein CATSDPETSGGKSGTQYF.